Below are 7 T cell receptor beta chains sequenced from a single sample in a study of control samples from healthy donors and cancer patients. Here immunoSEQ multiplex PCR was the method, and the copy in TCRdb shows in-frame clones only, minus some. The sample records around 26,000 clones, roughly four fifths being singletons. The specimen sequenced was PBMCs. These receptors originate from a man aged 55 to 70 with colorectal cancer.

V gene TRBV5-4 combines with J gene TRBJ1-5; D is unresolved. Germline values: CDR1 SGHNT, CDR2 YYREEE (reference sequence). CDR3 length: 14 residues. V dropped 2 bases and J dropped 1 base, with 7 bases sitting between them. In DNA, the CDR3 is TGTGCCAGCAGCTTTCTCCCAAGCAATCAGCCCCAGCATTTT. As protein: CASSFLPSNQPQHF.

The chain couples TRBV6-5 to TRBJ2-3; TRBD2 agrees at 7 bases. The CDR3 loop spans 15 amino acids. With 9 bases clipped from V and 2 bases from J, the junction kept 11 bases outside the gene matches. Germline V gene lookup returns CDR1 MNHEY and CDR2 SVGAGI. CDR3 nucleotide sequence: TGTGCCAGTTCCGAGCGGGGCGCTAACACAGATACGCAGTATTTT. Translation: CASSERGANTDTQYF.

The chain couples TRBV6-5 to TRBJ2-1, with 8 bases identical to TRBD1. Trimming at V came to 0 bases and at J to 7 bases, leaving 2 bases not matched to a gene. Germline lookup yields CDR1 MNHEY and CDR2 SVGAGI. The CDR3 sequence is 14 residues long. CDR3 region: CASSYSRTGNEQFF. In DNA, the CDR3 is TGTGCCAGCAGTTACTCGCGGACAGGGAATGAGCAGTTCTTC.

This clone was observed a few times. The chain joins TRBV5-8 to TRBJ2-7, with a weak D call TRBD1 (6 bases). Germline values: CDR1 SGHTS, CDR2 YDEGEE. Trimming pared 2 bases from V and 0 bases from J, leaving 9 bases between. This CDR3 has 14 amino acids. The DNA for the CDR3 is TGTGCCAGCAGCTTAACAGGGAGCTCCTACGAGCAGTACGTC. This sequence encodes CASSLTGSSYEQYV.

This clone was observed once. V usage is TRBV11-3 and J usage is TRBJ2-1; D gene ambiguous. The CDR3 covers 15 residues. V lost 5 bases and J lost 10, with 21 bases in between. From germline, CDR1 is SGHNT and CDR2 YENEEA. Here the CDR3 DNA reads TGTGCCAGCAGCCTAACCCCTAGGGTAAACGGGGAGCAGTTCTTC. This encodes CASSLTPRVNGEQFF.

The chain combines TRBV25-1 with TRBJ2-4, with 9 nucleotides matching TRBD1. Germline lookup yields CDR1 MGHDK and CDR2 SYGVNS. The CDR3 spans 16 residues. Germline trimming cut 5 bases from V and 1 base from J; bases unmatched to any gene: 6. For the CDR3, the DNA is TGTGCCAGCAGTAACACAGGGGGCAGGGCCAAAAACATTCAGTACTTC. This encodes CASSNTGGRAKNIQYF. The full variable domain, in which reference TRBV25-1 and TRBJ2-4 provide the parts outside the CDR3, is EADIYQTPRYLVIGTGKKITLECSQTMGHDKMYWYQQDPGMELHLIHYSYGVNSTEKGDLSSESTVSRIRTEHFPLTLESARPSHTSQYLCASSNTGGRAKNIQYFGAGTRLSVL.

The chain uses TRBV25-1 and TRBJ1-2; tentative D call: TRBD1 (5 bases). CDR3 length equals 13 residues. Germline values: CDR1 MGHDK, CDR2 SYGVNS. Trimming removed 4 bases from V and 7 bases from J, with 13 bases in between. In DNA, the CDR3 is TGTGCCAGCAGTGTTGGCCCCAGGGCTGGCTACACCTTC. Its protein product is CASSVGPRAGYTF.